The text below deals with one T cell receptor (beta chain). The antigen remains unidentified. Germline V gene data show CDR1 as SEHNR and CDR2 as FQNEAQ (reference sequence). V was shortened by 2 bases and J by 4 bases, with 10 bases between the two germline ends. The CDR3 runs to 14 residues. One entry per CDR3 protein results from TCRdb running MiXCR on the RT-PCR reads. This table holds about 500,000 distinct CDR3 sequences, about 15% found once. The data were obtained in a study of response to subunit inactivated influenza vaccine. Findings of the study overall: Each seasonal influenza vaccination recruits few new T cells, the authors suggested.

The V and J genes are TRBV7-9 and TRBJ2-3, with D hard to call. The sample was CD4+ T cells sorted from PBMCs, taken roughly 24 months after vaccination. The TCR sequence derives from a man aged 45-69 years who received an inactivated influenza vaccine. This CDR3 is CASSLSLRSDTQYF. CDR3 DNA sequence: TGTGCCAGCAGCTTAAGTCTTCGGTCAGATACGCAGTATTTT. The full variable domain, its missing parts supplied by reference TRBV7-9 and TRBJ2-3, is DTGVSQNPRHKITKRGQNVTFRCDPISEHNRLYWYRQTLGQGPEFLTYFQNEAQLEKSRLLSDRFSAERPKGSFSTLEIQRTEQGDSAMYLCASSLSLRSDTQYFGPGTRLTVL.